This is a list of T cell receptor beta chains from one sample in a study of cytomegalovirus exposure and HLA in healthy donors. Method: immunoSEQ multiplex PCR; TCRdb's copy keeps in-frame clones and lacks some. Of fewer than 200,000 clones in the sample, 80% were seen once. The sample taken for sequencing was PBMCs. These receptor sequences come from a woman between 50 and 59 years old in good health and CMV-seropositive. Each CDR3 is given with its conserved first and last residue. A D gene is named only where the DNA matches it firmly. A row's size may be missing; if present it is once, few, many or a size class.

d_gene	len	v_gene	abundance	j_gene	CDR3aa	CDR3nt
TRBD1	17	TRBV7-9	NA	TRBJ1-2	CASSLGGQGASDYGYTF	TGTGCCAGCAGCTTAGGCGGTCAGGGGGCATCAGACTATGGCTACACCTTC
NA	15	TRBV5-1	NA	TRBJ2-7	CASSSLKGGDYEQYF	TGCGCCAGCAGCTCCCTCAAGGGGGGGGACTACGAGCAGTACTTC
NA	14	TRBV21-1	few	TRBJ2-3	CASTKPPYTDTQYF	TGTGCCAGCACCAAGCCGCCCTACACAGATACGCAGTATTTT
TRBD1	18	TRBV18	NA	TRBJ2-1	CASSPTSVGTGGYNEQFF	TGTGCCAGCTCACCTACTTCAGTAGGGACAGGGGGGTACAATGAGCAGTTCTTC
TRBD1	15	TRBV5-1	NA	TRBJ2-1	CASSPGQLSYNEQFF	TGCGCCAGCAGCCCGGGACAGCTCTCCTACAATGAGCAGTTCTTC
NA	12	TRBV5-1	NA	TRBJ2-1	CASSRTDNEQFF	TGCGCCAGCAGCAGAACTGACAATGAGCAGTTCTTC
NA	15	TRBV7-2	NA	TRBJ2-2	CASSLRTANTGELFF	TGTGCCAGCAGCTTAAGGACAGCGAACACCGGGGAGCTGTTTTTT
NA	13	TRBV15	NA	TRBJ2-2	CATRGQYTGELFF	TGTGCCACCAGGGGCCAGTACACCGGGGAGCTGTTTTTT
NA	17	TRBV11-2	NA	TRBJ2-2	CASSASRIPENTGELFF	TGTGCCAGCAGCGCTTCTCGTATCCCAGAAAACACCGGGGAGCTGTTTTTT
NA	13	TRBV4-2	NA	TRBJ1-1	CASSQVIDTEAFF	TGTGCCAGCAGCCAAGTCATAGACACTGAAGCTTTCTTT
NA	13	TRBV10-3	NA	TRBJ2-7	CAISVKGGDEQYF	TGTGCCATCAGTGTGAAGGGCGGGGACGAGCAGTACTTC
TRBD2	17	TRBV5-5	NA	TRBJ2-1	CASSPRAAGGLGNEQFF	TGTGCCAGCAGCCCTCGGGCAGCGGGGGGACTGGGCAATGAGCAGTTCTTC
NA	12	TRBV11-2	NA	TRBJ2-1	CASSQTSGEQFF	TGTGCCAGCAGCCAGACGTCGGGTGAGCAGTTCTTC
TRBD1	16	TRBV14	NA	TRBJ2-1	CASSQVGRGRYNEQFF	TGTGCCAGCAGCCAAGTCGGTAGGGGGCGCTACAATGAGCAGTTCTTC
TRBD1	16	TRBV7-9	NA	TRBJ1-5	CSSTSGQSYSNQPQHF	TGTTCCAGCACCTCGGGACAGAGCTATAGCAATCAGCCCCAGCATTTT
NA	14	TRBV4-1	NA	TRBJ1-5	CASSQSHSNQPQHF	TGCGCCAGCAGCCAATCCCATAGCAATCAGCCCCAGCATTTT
NA	14	TRBV7-9	NA	TRBJ1-4	CASSLATGGSKLFF	TGTGCCAGCAGCTTAGCTACAGGAGGGTCTAAACTGTTTTTT
TRBD1	13	TRBV9	NA	TRBJ1-6	CASSPQGNSPLHF	TGTGCCAGCAGCCCACAGGGGAATTCACCCCTCCACTTT
NA	14	TRBV6-4	NA	TRBJ2-1	CASRSEQGMDEQFF	TGTGCCAGCAGGAGCGAACAGGGAATGGATGAGCAGTTCTTC
NA	17	TRBV9	NA	TRBJ2-3	CASSVEANAGRTDTQYF	TGTGCCAGCAGCGTAGAGGCAAATGCTGGGCGCACAGATACGCAGTATTTT
NA	14	TRBV7-2	NA	TRBJ1-2	CASSLPHDMWGYTF	TGTGCCAGCAGCTTACCACACGACATGTGGGGCTACACCTTC
NA	16	TRBV23-1	NA	TRBJ2-5	CASSQFTADCTETQYF	TGCGCCAGCAGTCAATTCACGGCAGACTGTACGGAGACCCAGTACTTC
NA	15	TRBV6-1	NA	TRBJ1-5	CASSKEDIPNQPQHF	TGTGCCAGCAGCAAAGAGGACATACCTAATCAGCCCCAGCATTTT
TRBD2	15	TRBV4-2	few	TRBJ2-1	CASSSGLAVYNEQFF	TGTGCCAGCAGCTCGGGACTAGCGGTTTACAATGAGCAGTTCTTC
NA	16	TRBV5-5	NA	TRBJ1-5	CASSSRFLEGPQPQHF	TGTGCCAGCAGCTCCCGCTTTTTGGAGGGGCCGCAGCCCCAGCATTTT
NA	13	TRBV7-2	NA	TRBJ1-2	CASSFGEVGGYTF	TGTGCCAGCAGCTTCGGGGAAGTGGGTGGCTACACCTTC
TRBD2	18	TRBV5-1	NA	TRBJ2-1	CASSLFSGTSGVRNEQFF	TGCGCCAGCAGCTTGTTTTCGGGAACTAGCGGGGTAAGAAATGAGCAGTTCTTC
TRBD1	16	TRBV19	NA	TRBJ2-7	CASSTPLGQGGYEQYF	TGTGCCAGTAGTACCCCCCTGGGACAGGGGGGCTACGAGCAGTACTTC
TRBD1	12	TRBV10-3	once	TRBJ2-7	CATTSGGYEQYF	TGTGCCACGACCTCAGGGGGCTACGAGCAGTACTTC
TRBD1	15	TRBV4-3	few	TRBJ1-5	CASSQATGGHQPQHF	TGCGCCAGCAGCCAAGCGACAGGGGGCCATCAGCCCCAGCATTTT
TRBD2	15	TRBV7-8	few	TRBJ2-3	CASSFLTGGGDTQYF	TGTGCCAGCAGCTTTCTTACGGGAGGGGGAGATACGCAGTATTTT
TRBD1	13	TRBV25-1	few	TRBJ1-2	CASRDRSNYGYTF	TGTGCCAGTAGGGACAGATCTAACTATGGCTACACCTTC
NA	16	TRBV7-8	NA	TRBJ2-3	CASSLGTARTGDTQYF	TGTGCCAGCAGCTTAGGGACTGCACGGACGGGAGATACGCAGTATTTT
NA	10	TRBV7-9	medium-sized	TRBJ2-7	CASSPREQYF	TGTGCCAGCAGCCCGAGGGAGCAGTACTTC
NA	16	TRBV7-6	few	TRBJ1-1	CASSSGTANMNTEAFF	TGTGCCAGCAGCTCCGGGACTGCGAACATGAACACTGAAGCTTTCTTT
NA	12	TRBV2	NA	TRBJ1-1	CASRAPGLEAFF	TGTGCCAGCAGAGCCCCGGGTCTAGAAGCTTTCTTT
TRBD1	14	TRBV19	NA	TRBJ1-5	CASSQQGGGQPQHF	TGTGCCAGTAGCCAACAGGGGGGGGGCCAGCCCCAGCATTTT
TRBD2	14	TRBV28	NA	TRBJ2-7	CASNTVAGAYEQYF	TGTGCCAGCAACACCGTAGCGGGAGCCTACGAGCAGTACTTC
NA	13	TRBV19	NA	TRBJ2-2	CASSSSNTGELFF	TGTGCCAGTAGTTCCAGTAACACCGGGGAGCTGTTTTTT
NA	14	TRBV6-1	NA	TRBJ2-7	CASSGGGGPYEQYF	TGTGCCAGCAGTGGGGGAGGCGGCCCCTACGAGCAGTACTTC
TRBD1	17	TRBV14	NA	TRBJ1-1	CASSRRTGLVTDTEAFF	TGTGCCAGCAGCCGAAGGACAGGGCTGGTAACGGACACTGAAGCTTTCTTT
TRBD1	15	TRBV7-8	NA	TRBJ1-1	CASSLVVQGAREAFF	TGTGCCAGCAGCTTAGTCGTACAGGGGGCGCGGGAAGCTTTCTTT
TRBD2	16	TRBV5-4	NA	TRBJ2-1	CASSLGLAGVLDEQFF	TGTGCCAGCAGCTTGGGTCTAGCGGGAGTGTTGGATGAGCAGTTCTTC
NA	13	TRBV11-3	NA	TRBJ1-1	CASSRGEGTEAFF	TGTGCCAGCAGCCGAGGGGAGGGCACTGAAGCTTTCTTT
TRBD2	14	TRBV29-1	NA	TRBJ2-7	CSVEGLAGTYEQYF	TGCAGCGTTGAAGGGCTAGCGGGAACCTACGAGCAGTACTTC
NA	13	TRBV14	few	TRBJ2-7	CASSQDRLYEQYF	TGTGCCAGCAGCCAGGACAGACTATACGAGCAGTACTTC
TRBD2	16	TRBV4-2	NA	TRBJ2-7	CASSPRSSGGSYEQYF	TGTGCCAGCAGCCCACGGAGTAGCGGGGGTTCCTACGAGCAGTACTTC
TRBD2	14	TRBV7-9	once	TRBJ2-1	CASSSGTRHNEQFF	TGTGCCAGCAGCTCCGGGACTAGACACAATGAGCAGTTCTTC
NA	13	TRBV7-3	NA	TRBJ2-7	CASSKRVTGEQYF	TGTGCCAGCAGCAAGAGGGTCACCGGGGAGCAGTACTTC
TRBD2	18	TRBV7-9	NA	TRBJ2-1	CASSLDGGGPLTYNEQFF	TGTGCCAGCAGCTTAGACGGGGGGGGCCCCCTTACCTACAATGAGCAGTTCTTC
NA	15	TRBV29-1	NA	TRBJ2-7	CSVAPYGGATYEQYF	TGCAGCGTTGCTCCCTATGGCGGGGCCACCTACGAGCAGTACTTC
NA	13	TRBV7-9	NA	TRBJ2-7	CSSSFTYSYEQYF	TGTTCCAGCAGCTTCACTTACTCCTACGAGCAGTACTTC
NA	14	TRBV7-9	NA	TRBJ1-5	CASSLVGGNQPQHF	TGTGCCAGCAGCTTAGTCGGGGGCAATCAGCCCCAGCATTTT
NA	18	TRBV5-1	once	TRBJ1-2	CASSLVLGGRALNYGYTF	TGCGCCAGCAGCTTGGTACTTGGGGGCAGGGCCCTTAACTATGGCTACACCTTC
NA	11	TRBV2	NA	TRBJ1-2	CASSSGYGYTF	TGTGCCAGCAGTTCCGGGTATGGCTACACCTTC
TRBD2	16	TRBV9	NA	TRBJ2-2	CASSGVLAGRHRELFF	TGTGCCAGCAGCGGGGTATTAGCGGGACGTCACCGGGAGCTGTTTTTT